The rows below give T cell receptor beta chains drawn from one sample of a study of T cell changes during pregnancy in multiple sclerosis. Some clones are missing from TCRdb's copy, which holds only in-frame ones; the method was immunoSEQ multiplex PCR. The sample shows about 100,000 clones, about 94% of them seen only once. The source material was peripheral blood, sampled before pregnancy. These receptors all stem from a female donor with multiple sclerosis, enrolled in a pregnancy study. The CDR3 runs from the conserved cysteine through the conserved F or W. D genes are given only for firm matches. Clone size is stated in some rows and not others, as once, few, many or a class when expanded.

. TRBD2 TRBJ2-3 TRBV7-6 CASSLGGRAGTDTQYF TGTGCCAGCAGCTTGGGCGGGAGGGCCGGAACAGATACGCAGTATTTT
. TRBD1 TRBJ1-3 TRBV28 CASSFLGQGFGNTIYF TGTGCCAGCAGTTTCCTTGGACAGGGGTTTGGAAACACCATATATTTT
. TRBD1 TRBJ2-7 TRBV5-4 CASREGTGRGEQYF TGTGCCAGCAGGGAAGGGACAGGGCGAGGCGAGCAGTACTTC
. . TRBJ1-1 TRBV5-6 CASSSPWERTEAFF TGTGCCAGCAGCTCCCCCTGGGAGCGCACTGAAGCTTTCTTT
. TRBD1 TRBJ1-5 TRBV15 CATSRAGGGQPQHF TGTGCCACCAGCAGAGCAGGGGGCGGTCAGCCCCAGCATTTT
. . TRBJ1-3 TRBV5-1 CASSRGSGNTIYF TGCGCCAGCAGCAGGGGCTCTGGAAACACCATATATTTT
once . TRBJ1-1 TRBV30 CAWSDSAEAFF TGTGCCTGGAGTGACTCTGCTGAAGCTTTCTTT
. TRBD1 TRBJ1-5 TRBV19 CASSPLGTGANQPQHF TGTGCCAGTAGTCCCCTAGGGACAGGGGCCAATCAGCCCCAGCATTTT
. . TRBJ1-2 TRBV19 CASSIGFRADGYTF TGTGCCAGTAGTATAGGTTTCAGGGCTGATGGCTACACCTTC
. . TRBJ1-1 TRBV19 CASLPSDRFFLNSEAFF TGTGCCAGTCTACCCTCCGACAGGTTCTTTTTAAACTCTGAAGCTTTCTTT
. . TRBJ2-1 TRBV6-1 CASSEVPEGYNEQFF TGTGCCAGCAGTGAAGTGCCCGAGGGATACAATGAGCAGTTCTTC
. . TRBJ1-1 TRBV5-5 CASSWGQGWQDTEAFF TGTGCCAGCAGCTGGGGCCAGGGATGGCAGGACACTGAAGCTTTCTTT
. . TRBJ1-2 TRBV4-2 CASSQESPGANYGYTF TGTGCCAGCAGCCAAGAGTCGCCAGGGGCTAACTATGGCTACACCTTC
. . TRBJ2-7 TRBV28 CASSLPQGGQYF TGTGCCAGCAGTTTACCCCAGGGCGGGCAGTACTTC
. . TRBJ2-3 TRBV25-1 CASSIPSTDTQYF TGTGCCAGCAGTATCCCTAGCACAGATACGCAGTATTTT
. TRBD2 TRBJ2-1 TRBV6-4 CASSDSLTSSKVSYNEQFF TGTGCCAGCAGTGACTCGTTGACTAGCTCGAAGGTATCCTACAATGAGCAGTTCTTC
. TRBD1 TRBJ2-7 TRBV7-6 CASSPGTGEYYEQYF TGTGCCAGCAGCCCAGGGACAGGGGAGTATTACGAGCAGTACTTC
. . TRBJ2-6 TRBV28 CASSFGSGANVLTF TGTGCCAGCAGTTTCGGGTCTGGGGCCAACGTCCTGACTTTC
. TRBD2 TRBJ2-1 TRBV9 CASSAPLSGRAGEQFF TGTGCCAGCAGCGCCCCACTTAGCGGGAGGGCGGGTGAGCAGTTCTTC
. . TRBJ2-5 TRBV7-8 CASSTTSWETQYF TGTGCCAGCAGCACTACCTCTTGGGAGACCCAGTACTTC
. . TRBJ1-1 TRBV5-1 CASSLTPETEAFF TGCGCCAGCAGCTTAACCCCAGAAACAGAAGCTTTCTTT
. TRBD1 TRBJ2-5 TRBV6-5 CASSYATGGTQETQYF TGTGCCAGCAGCTACGCGACAGGGGGGACACAAGAGACCCAGTACTTC
. TRBD2 TRBJ2-4 TRBV11-2 CASSHGPGLEYIQYF TGTGCCAGCAGCCACGGTCCGGGACTAGAATACATTCAGTACTTC
. . TRBJ1-2 TRBV27 CASSNTGNYGYTF TGTGCCAGCAGTAACACAGGGAACTATGGCTACACCTTC
. TRBD1 TRBJ1-1 TRBV5-1 CASSLVTGEGNTEAFF TGCGCCAGCAGCTTGGTGACAGGGGAGGGGAACACTGAAGCTTTCTTT
. TRBD1 TRBJ1-5 TRBV7-9 CASSEGQRGQPQHF TGTGCCAGCAGCGAGGGACAGAGGGGACAGCCCCAGCATTTT
. TRBD1 TRBJ2-7 TRBV5-5 CASSLSPGQGYEQYF TGTGCCAGCAGCTTGTCTCCGGGACAGGGCTACGAGCAGTACTTC
few TRBD1 TRBJ1-3 TRBV6-1 CASSERGWDRSSGNTIYF TGTGCCAGCAGTGAAAGGGGTTGGGACAGATCCTCTGGAAACACCATATATTTT
. . TRBJ1-3 TRBV7-2 CASSLTPGLAGNTIYF TGTGCCAGCAGCTTAACCCCAGGGTTAGCTGGAAACACCATATATTTT
. . TRBJ2-2 TRBV28 CASSFYIGELFF TGTGCCAGCAGTTTCTATATCGGGGAGCTGTTTTTT
. . TRBJ2-1 TRBV15 CATSRDAGTLIYNEQFF TGTGCCACCAGCAGAGATGCAGGGACTCTAATATACAATGAGCAGTTCTTC
. . TRBJ2-7 TRBV10-3 CAISSGKGAYEQYF TGTGCCATCAGCTCCGGGAAAGGCGCCTACGAGCAGTACTTC
. TRBD2 TRBJ2-7 TRBV27 CASSSRAGTEQYF TGTGCCAGCAGTTCTCGAGCGGGAACCGAGCAGTACTTC
. TRBD1 TRBJ2-2 TRBV9 CASSGRQGKVPGELFF TGTGCCAGCAGCGGACGACAGGGGAAGGTTCCCGGGGAGCTGTTTTTT
. . TRBJ2-1 TRBV11-2 CASSLDGTAYNEQFF TGTGCCAGCAGCTTAGATGGCACAGCATACAATGAGCAGTTCTTC
. . TRBJ2-1 TRBV6-5 CASSYYRGNNEQFF TGTGCCAGCAGTTATTACCGGGGGAACAATGAGCAGTTCTTC
. . TRBJ2-7 TRBV21-1 CASSSLTSGSYEQYF TGTGCCAGCAGCAGCCTGACTAGCGGGAGCTACGAGCAGTACTTC
. . TRBJ2-7 TRBV11-2 CASSLDPSSPYSYEQYF TGTGCCAGCAGCTTAGACCCTAGCTCCCCTTATTCCTACGAGCAGTACTTC
. TRBD2 TRBJ2-3 TRBV4-2 CASSQDPRGTSGRGYFHTDTQYF TGTGCCAGCAGCCAAGATCCCAGGGGGACTAGCGGGAGGGGATATTTCCACACAGATACGCAGTATTTT
. . TRBJ2-1 TRBV29-1 CSVVGGSYNEQFF TGCAGCGTTGTAGGGGGTTCCTACAATGAGCAGTTCTTC
. TRBD2 TRBJ2-5 TRBV30 CAWQGLAGIQETQYF TGTGCCTGGCAAGGACTAGCGGGGATACAAGAGACCCAGTACTTC
. TRBD1 TRBJ2-5 TRBV28 CASSLQGARRETQYF TGTGCCAGCAGTTTACAGGGGGCGCGTCGAGAGACCCAGTACTTC
. . TRBJ2-2 TRBV2 CASAWTRSTGELFF TGTGCCAGCGCTTGGACACGGTCCACCGGGGAGCTGTTTTTT
. TRBD2 TRBJ2-7 TRBV4-1 CASSQGRAYEQYF TGCGCCAGCAGCCAGGGGAGGGCTTACGAGCAGTACTTC
. TRBD2 TRBJ2-1 TRBV27 CASSDGGDYNEQFF TGTGCCAGCAGTGACGGGGGGGATTACAATGAGCAGTTCTTC
. . TRBJ2-7 TRBV14 CASSQGQGTGLPYEQYF TGTGCCAGCAGCCAAGGTCAGGGAACTGGCCTACCCTACGAGCAGTACTTC
. . TRBJ1-2 TRBV28 CASSLGWGVGIYGYTF TGTGCCAGCAGTTTGGGGTGGGGCGTGGGGATCTATGGCTACACCTTC
. . TRBJ2-3 TRBV14 CASSQERGFRSASRTDTQYF TGTGCCAGCAGCCAAGAAAGAGGATTTCGTTCGGCATCGCGCACAGATACGCAGTATTTT
. . TRBJ2-3 TRBV6-4 CASSDGGSTDTQYF TGTGCCAGCAGTGACGGGGGGAGCACAGATACGCAGTATTTT
. . TRBJ1-3 TRBV2 CATLNPLSSGNTIYF TGTGCCACCTTAAATCCTCTAAGCTCTGGAAACACCATATATTTT
. . TRBJ2-7 TRBV27 CASSLILPAGVYEQYF TGTGCCAGCAGTTTAATTCTCCCGGCAGGGGTATACGAGCAGTACTTC
. . TRBJ2-7 TRBV20-1 CSASGSYEQYF TGCAGTGCTAGCGGCTCCTACGAGCAGTACTTC